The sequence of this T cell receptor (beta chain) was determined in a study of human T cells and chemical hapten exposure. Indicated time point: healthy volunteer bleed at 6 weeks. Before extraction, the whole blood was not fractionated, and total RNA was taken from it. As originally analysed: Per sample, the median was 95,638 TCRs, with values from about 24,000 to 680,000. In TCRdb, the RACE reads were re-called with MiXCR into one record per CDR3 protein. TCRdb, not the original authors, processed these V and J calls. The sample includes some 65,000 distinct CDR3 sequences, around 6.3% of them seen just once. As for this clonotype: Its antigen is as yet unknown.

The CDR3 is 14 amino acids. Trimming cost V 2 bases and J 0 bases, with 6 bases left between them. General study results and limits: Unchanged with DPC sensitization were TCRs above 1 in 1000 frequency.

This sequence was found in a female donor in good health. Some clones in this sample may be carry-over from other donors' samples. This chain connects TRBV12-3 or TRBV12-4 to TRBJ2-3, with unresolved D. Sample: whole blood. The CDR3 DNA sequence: TGTGCCAGCAGTTTACAGCCTAGCACAGATACGCAGTATTTT. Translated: CASSLQPSTDTQYF.